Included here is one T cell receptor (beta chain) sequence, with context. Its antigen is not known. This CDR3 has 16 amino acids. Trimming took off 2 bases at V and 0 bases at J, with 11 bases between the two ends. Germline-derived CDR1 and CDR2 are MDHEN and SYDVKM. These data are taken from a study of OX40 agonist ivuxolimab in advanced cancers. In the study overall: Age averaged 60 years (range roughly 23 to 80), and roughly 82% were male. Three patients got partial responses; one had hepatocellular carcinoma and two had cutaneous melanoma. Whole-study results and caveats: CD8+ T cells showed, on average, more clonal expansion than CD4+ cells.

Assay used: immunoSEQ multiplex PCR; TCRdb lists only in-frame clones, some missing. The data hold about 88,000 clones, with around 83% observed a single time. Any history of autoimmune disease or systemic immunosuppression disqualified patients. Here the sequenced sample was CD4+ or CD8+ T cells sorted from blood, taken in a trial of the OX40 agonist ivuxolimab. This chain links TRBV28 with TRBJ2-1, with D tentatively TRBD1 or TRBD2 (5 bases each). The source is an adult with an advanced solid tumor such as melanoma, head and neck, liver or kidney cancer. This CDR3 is CASSLAGANSYNEQFF. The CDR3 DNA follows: TGTGCCAGCAGTTTAGCCGGGGCTAACTCCTACAATGAGCAGTTCTTC.